This TCR beta chain was captured in a study of blood T cell repertoires in COVID-19. Assay: immunoSEQ multiplex PCR; the TCRdb copy retains only in-frame clones and omits some. The table shows roughly 150,000 clones, with around 84% occurring only once. The sequencing sample was made of PBMCs or T cells enriched from blood (not recorded which). This TCR was recovered from a middle-aged man who had recovered from COVID-19.

The CDR3 sequence: CASSRTVQNIQYF. The CDR3 coding sequence is TGTGCCAGCAGTCGGACAGTACAAAACATTCAGTACTTC. The gene calls are TRBV27 and TRBJ2-4; a possible D gene is TRBD1 (6 bases). V was pared by 5 bases and J by 5 bases, with 10 bases between. CDR1 and CDR2 from the germline V gene are MNHEY and SMNVEV (reference sequence). This CDR3 is built from 13 residues.